This T cell receptor beta chain was found in a study of shared clonotypes between healthy human individuals. Worth noting for this clone: Its antigen is as yet unknown.

Trimming took 2 bases from V and 4 from J; bases not matched to a gene: 4. Germline lookup yields CDR1 KGHSH and CDR2 LQKENI. The CDR3 sequence is 15 residues long. Subsets obtained from CD4+ cells comprised CD45RA+ naive and CD45RA-negative memory cells. General observations from the study: Generation probabilities were higher for clonotypes shared across all four sorted-subset donors than for unshared ones.

For every subset, genomic DNA was evenly distributed across several immunoSEQ plates. Each replicate PCR on the sorted subsets used about 0.2 ug DNA (approximately 33,000 T cell genomes). Profiled with immunoSEQ multiplex PCR; TCRdb holds only in-frame clones, not every one. The table lists 950,000 to 1,100,000 clones, about 75% of them singletons, with around 1.5% in the top ten. The material sequenced was memory CD4+ T cells sorted from blood. Noted subset: CD45RA-negative fraction. The sequence came from a man younger than 35 in good health. The chain combines TRBV18 with TRBJ1-4, with 7 bases matching TRBD1. The CDR3, as DNA: TGTGCCAGCTCACCATCGACAGGGAATAATGAAAAACTGTTTTTT. Translating it yields CASSPSTGNNEKLFF. Full variable domain (outside the CDR3, taken from reference TRBV18 and TRBJ1-4): NAGVMQNPRHLVRRRGQEARLRCSPMKGHSHVYWYRQLPEEGLKFMVYLQKENIIDESGMPKERFSAEFPKEGPSILRIQQVVRGDSAAYFCASSPSTGNNEKLFFGSGTQLSVL.